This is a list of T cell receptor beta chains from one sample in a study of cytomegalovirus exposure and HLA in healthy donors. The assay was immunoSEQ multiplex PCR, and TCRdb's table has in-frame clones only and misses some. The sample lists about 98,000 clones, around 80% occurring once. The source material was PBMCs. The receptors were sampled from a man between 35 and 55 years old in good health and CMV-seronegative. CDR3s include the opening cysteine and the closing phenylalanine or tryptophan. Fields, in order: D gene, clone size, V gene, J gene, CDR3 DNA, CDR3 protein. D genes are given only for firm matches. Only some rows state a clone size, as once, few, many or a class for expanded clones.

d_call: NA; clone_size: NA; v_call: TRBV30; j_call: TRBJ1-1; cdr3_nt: TGTGCCTGGAGCGAGAGGAGTGAAGCTTTCTTT; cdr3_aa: CAWSERSEAFF
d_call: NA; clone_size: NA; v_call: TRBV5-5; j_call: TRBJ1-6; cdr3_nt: TGTGCCAGCAGCCCTGGTCCGGGGGTGGGAAGTCTCGCACCCCTCCACTTT; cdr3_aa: CASSPGPGVGSLAPLHF
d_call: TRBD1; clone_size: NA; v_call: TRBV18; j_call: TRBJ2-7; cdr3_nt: TGTGCCAGCTCACCACGACAGGGGGCTTATACCTACGAGCAGTACTTC; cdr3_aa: CASSPRQGAYTYEQYF
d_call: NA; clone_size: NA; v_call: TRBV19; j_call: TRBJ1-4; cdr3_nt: TGTGCCAGTAGCCCCCTGTCCTATGAAAAACTGTTTTTT; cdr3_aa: CASSPLSYEKLFF
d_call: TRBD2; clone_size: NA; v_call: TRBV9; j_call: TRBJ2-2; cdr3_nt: TGTGCCAGCAGCGTACCGCTTAGCGGGGGGGATACCGGGGAGCTGTTTTTT; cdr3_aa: CASSVPLSGGDTGELFF
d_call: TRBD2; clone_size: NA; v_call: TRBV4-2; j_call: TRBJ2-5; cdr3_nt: TGTGCCAGCAGCCCGACTAGCGGTAACCGAGAGACCCAGTACTTC; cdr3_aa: CASSPTSGNRETQYF
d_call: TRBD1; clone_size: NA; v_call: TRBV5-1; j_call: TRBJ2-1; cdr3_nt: TGCGCCAGCAGCTTTAGGACAGGGATTACCTACAATGAGCAGTTCTTC; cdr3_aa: CASSFRTGITYNEQFF
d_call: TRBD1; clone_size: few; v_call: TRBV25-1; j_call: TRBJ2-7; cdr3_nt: TGTGCCAGCAGTGGAGACAGGGTTGAGCAGTACTTC; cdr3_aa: CASSGDRVEQYF
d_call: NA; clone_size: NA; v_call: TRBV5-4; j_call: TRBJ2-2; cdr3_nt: TGTGCCAGCAGCAGGACTGCTGCCGGGGAGCTGTTTTTT; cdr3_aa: CASSRTAAGELFF
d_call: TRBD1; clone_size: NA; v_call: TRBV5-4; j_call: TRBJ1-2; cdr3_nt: TGTGCCAGCAGCCTCGGCTCCGGGACAGGTCTTGGCTACACCTTC; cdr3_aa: CASSLGSGTGLGYTF
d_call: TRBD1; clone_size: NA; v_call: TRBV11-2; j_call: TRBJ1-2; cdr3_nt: TGTGCCAGCAGCTTTATCCGGGACAGGGGGCCATATGGCTACACCTTC; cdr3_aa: CASSFIRDRGPYGYTF
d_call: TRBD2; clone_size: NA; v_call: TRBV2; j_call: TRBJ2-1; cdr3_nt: TGTGCCAGCAGACGAGCGGGGAATGACCTCCCGAGCTCCTACAATGAGCAGTTCTTC; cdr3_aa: CASRRAGNDLPSSYNEQFF
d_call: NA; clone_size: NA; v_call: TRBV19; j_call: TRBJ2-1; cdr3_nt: TGTGCCAGTAGGGGGCTAGCGTTGAATGAGCAGTTCTTC; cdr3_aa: CASRGLALNEQFF
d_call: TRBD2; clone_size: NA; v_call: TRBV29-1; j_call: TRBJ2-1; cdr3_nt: TGCAGCGGAGCACGGGGGGGGTACAATGAGCAGTTCTTC; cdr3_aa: CSGARGGYNEQFF
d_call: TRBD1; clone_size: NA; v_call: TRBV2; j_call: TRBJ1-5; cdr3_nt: TGTGCCAGCGAGGACAGGGGGAATCAGCCCCAGCATTTT; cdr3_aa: CASEDRGNQPQHF
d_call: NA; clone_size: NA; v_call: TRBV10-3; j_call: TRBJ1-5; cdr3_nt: TGTGCCATCAGTGACCCGTTCGAAATCCCTAACCTCCTCAGGGGCAATCAGCCCCAGCATTTT; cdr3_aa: CAISDPFEIPNLLRGNQPQHF
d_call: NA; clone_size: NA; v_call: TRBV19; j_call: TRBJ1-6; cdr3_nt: TGTGCCAGTAGTTCCCCCCGAGGGTCCTATAATTCACCCCTCCACTTT; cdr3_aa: CASSSPRGSYNSPLHF
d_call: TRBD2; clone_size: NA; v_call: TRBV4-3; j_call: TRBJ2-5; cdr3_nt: TGCGCCAGCAGCCAAAACCTAGCGGGGGGGCCAGAGACCCAGTACTTC; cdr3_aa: CASSQNLAGGPETQYF
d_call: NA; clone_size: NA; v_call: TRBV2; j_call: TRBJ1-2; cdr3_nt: TGTGCCAGCACTACAGGGCCTGCGGGCTACACCTTC; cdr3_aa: CASTTGPAGYTF
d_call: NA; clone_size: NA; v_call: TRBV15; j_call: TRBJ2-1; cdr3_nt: TGTGCCACCAGCAGAGATCCCAACTCCTACAATGAGCAGTTCTTC; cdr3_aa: CATSRDPNSYNEQFF
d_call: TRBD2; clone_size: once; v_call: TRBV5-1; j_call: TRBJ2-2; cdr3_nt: TGCGCCAGCAGCCTATCCCCCACGACTAGCGGGTATACTCTAATGACCGGGGAGCTGTTTTTT; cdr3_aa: CASSLSPTTSGYTLMTGELFF
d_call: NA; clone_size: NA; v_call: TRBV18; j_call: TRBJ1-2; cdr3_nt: TGTGCCAGCTCACCACTCGGGGGTGAGGCTAACTATGGCTACACCTTC; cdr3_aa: CASSPLGGEANYGYTF
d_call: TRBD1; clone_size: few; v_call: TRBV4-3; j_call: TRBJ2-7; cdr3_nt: TGCGCCAGCAGCCAAGATCTTGGGACAGGGGTTTGGGAGCAGTACTTC; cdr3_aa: CASSQDLGTGVWEQYF
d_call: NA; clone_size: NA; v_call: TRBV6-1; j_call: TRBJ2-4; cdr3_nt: TGTGCCAGCAGTGATCGGGGTCTAGCCAAAAACATTCAGTACTTC; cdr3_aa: CASSDRGLAKNIQYF
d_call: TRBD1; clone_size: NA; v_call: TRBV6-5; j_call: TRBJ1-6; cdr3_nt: TGTGCCAGCAGATTACCGGGACAGAGGAATTCACCCCTCCACTTT; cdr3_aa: CASRLPGQRNSPLHF
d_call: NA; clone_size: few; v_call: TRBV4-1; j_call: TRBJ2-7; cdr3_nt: TGCGCCAGCAGCCAAGAGGGTGCGGGAATTTCTCGAGAGCAGTACTTC; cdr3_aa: CASSQEGAGISREQYF
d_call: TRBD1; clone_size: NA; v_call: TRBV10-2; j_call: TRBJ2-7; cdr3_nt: TGCGCCAGCATCCCCGACAGGGCGGGCGAGCAGTACTTC; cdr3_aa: CASIPDRAGEQYF
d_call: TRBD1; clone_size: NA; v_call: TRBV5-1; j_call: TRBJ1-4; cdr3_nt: TGCGCCAGCAGCCGGGACAGGTCTGAGAAACTGTTTTTT; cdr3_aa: CASSRDRSEKLFF
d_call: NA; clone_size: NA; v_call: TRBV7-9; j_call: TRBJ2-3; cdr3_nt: TGTGCCAGCAGGGACAAAGTTCGCAAGGGAGATACGCAGTATTTT; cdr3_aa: CASRDKVRKGDTQYF
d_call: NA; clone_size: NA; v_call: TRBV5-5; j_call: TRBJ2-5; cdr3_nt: TGTGCCAGCAGCTTGGGGGACATACGGAGGGAGACCCAGTACTTC; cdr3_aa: CASSLGDIRRETQYF
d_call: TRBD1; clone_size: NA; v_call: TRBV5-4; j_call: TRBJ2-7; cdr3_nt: TGTGCCAGCAGCCCGAGGGACAGGGACTACGAGCAGTACTTC; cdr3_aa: CASSPRDRDYEQYF
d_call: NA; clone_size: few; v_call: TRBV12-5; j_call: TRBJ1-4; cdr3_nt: TGTGCTAGTGGTTTACCTAGCAGCGGGGCCATTAATGAAAAACTGTTTTTT; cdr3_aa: CASGLPSSGAINEKLFF
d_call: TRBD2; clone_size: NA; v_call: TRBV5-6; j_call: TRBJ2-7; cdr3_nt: TGTGCCAGCAGCTTGCGGGGGGGCAGCTCCTACGAGCAGTACTTC; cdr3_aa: CASSLRGGSSYEQYF
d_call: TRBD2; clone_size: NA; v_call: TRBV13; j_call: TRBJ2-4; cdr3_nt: TGTGCCAGCAGCTTAGAACGGGGGGGGAACATTCAGTACTTC; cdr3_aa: CASSLERGGNIQYF
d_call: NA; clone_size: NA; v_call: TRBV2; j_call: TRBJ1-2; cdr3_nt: TGTGCCAGCAGCGTCGACAGCCTCTATGGCTACACCTTC; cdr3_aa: CASSVDSLYGYTF
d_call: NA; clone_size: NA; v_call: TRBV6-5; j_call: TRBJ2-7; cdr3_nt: TGTGCCAGCAGTTACTCGGGGCGGTACGAGCAGTACTTC; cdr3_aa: CASSYSGRYEQYF
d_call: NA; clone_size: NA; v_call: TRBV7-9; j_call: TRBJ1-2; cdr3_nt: TGTGCCAGCAGCTTAGCGACGGGGAGCCCGTATGGCTACACCTTC; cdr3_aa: CASSLATGSPYGYTF
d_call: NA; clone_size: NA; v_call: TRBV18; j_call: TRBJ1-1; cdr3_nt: TGTGCCAGCTCCATTACCACGCGGGACACTGAAGCTTTCTTT; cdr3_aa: CASSITTRDTEAFF
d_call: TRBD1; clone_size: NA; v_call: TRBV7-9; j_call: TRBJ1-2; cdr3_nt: TGTTCCAGCAGCCTATCCGGGACAGGGGGCATTGGATATGGCTACACCTTC; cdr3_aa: CSSSLSGTGGIGYGYTF
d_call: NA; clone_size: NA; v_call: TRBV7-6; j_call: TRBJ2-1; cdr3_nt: TGTGCCAGCAGCCTTTTAACAGCCTCCTGGTTCTTC; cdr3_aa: CASSLLTASWFF
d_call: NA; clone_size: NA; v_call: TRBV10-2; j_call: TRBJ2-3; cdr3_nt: TGCGCCAGCAGTGAGGGCGGGCGCCTGTCGTATTTT; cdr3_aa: CASSEGGRLSYF
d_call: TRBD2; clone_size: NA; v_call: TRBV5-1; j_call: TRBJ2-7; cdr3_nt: TGCGCCAGCAGCCCACGGGGGGGGCGCCTCGGGGAGCAGTACTTC; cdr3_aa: CASSPRGGRLGEQYF
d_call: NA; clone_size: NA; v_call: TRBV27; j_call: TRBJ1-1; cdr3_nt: TGTGCCAGCAGTCCGACACCTAACACTGAAGCTTTCTTT; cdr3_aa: CASSPTPNTEAFF
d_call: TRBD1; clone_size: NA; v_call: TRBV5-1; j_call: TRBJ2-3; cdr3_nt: TGCGCCACCCAGGGGGATAGCACAGATACGCAGTATTTT; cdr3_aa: CATQGDSTDTQYF
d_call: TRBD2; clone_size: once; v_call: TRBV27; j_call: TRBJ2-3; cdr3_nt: TGTGCCAGCAGTTTAAAATCCGGGACTACATTTTATACGCAGTATTTT; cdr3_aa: CASSLKSGTTFYTQYF
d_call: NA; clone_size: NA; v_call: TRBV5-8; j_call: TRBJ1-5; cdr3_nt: TGTGCCAGCAGCTTTAGTTTCAATCAGCCCCAGCATTTT; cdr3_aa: CASSFSFNQPQHF
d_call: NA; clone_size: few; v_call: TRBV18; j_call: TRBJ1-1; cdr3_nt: TGTGCCAGCTCACCAGGGACAACCGAAGCTTTCTTT; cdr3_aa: CASSPGTTEAFF
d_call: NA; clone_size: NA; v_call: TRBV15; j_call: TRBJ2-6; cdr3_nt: TGTGCCACCAGGGTCTCTACTGGACAGCCTAAAATACCTGGGGCCAACGTCCTGACTTTC; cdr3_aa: CATRVSTGQPKIPGANVLTF
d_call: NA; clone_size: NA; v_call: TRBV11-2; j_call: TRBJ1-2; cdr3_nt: TGTGCCAGCAGCTTGCAGGGAGGTGGCTACACCTTC; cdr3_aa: CASSLQGGGYTF
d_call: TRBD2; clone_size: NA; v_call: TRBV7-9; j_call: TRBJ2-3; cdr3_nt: TGTGCCAGCAGCTTAGTAGCCAGCGGGGACGGCACAGATACGCAGTATTTT; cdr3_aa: CASSLVASGDGTDTQYF
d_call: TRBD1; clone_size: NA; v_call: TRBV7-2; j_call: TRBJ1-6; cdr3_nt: TGTGCCAGCAGCTTAGCTCGAAGGACAGGGGGCGTCTCCTATAATTCACCCCTCCACTTT; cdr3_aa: CASSLARRTGGVSYNSPLHF
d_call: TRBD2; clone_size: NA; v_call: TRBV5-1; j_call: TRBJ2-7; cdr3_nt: TGCGCCAGCAGCTTGCTAGCGGGGGGCCAAGCCTACGAGCAGTACTTC; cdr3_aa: CASSLLAGGQAYEQYF
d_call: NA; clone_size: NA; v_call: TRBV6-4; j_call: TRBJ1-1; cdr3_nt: TGTGCCAGCAGTTTTCAAGGGAGCACTGAAGCTTTCTTT; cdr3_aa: CASSFQGSTEAFF
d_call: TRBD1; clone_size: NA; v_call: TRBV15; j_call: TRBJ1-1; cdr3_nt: TGTGCCACCAGCAAGGACAGGGCCGACACTGAAGCTTTCTTT; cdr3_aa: CATSKDRADTEAFF
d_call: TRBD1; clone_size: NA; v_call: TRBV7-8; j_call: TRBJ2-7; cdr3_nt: TGTGCCAGCAGCCTAGGGACAGGGGCGGCCTACGAGCAGTACTTC; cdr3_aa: CASSLGTGAAYEQYF